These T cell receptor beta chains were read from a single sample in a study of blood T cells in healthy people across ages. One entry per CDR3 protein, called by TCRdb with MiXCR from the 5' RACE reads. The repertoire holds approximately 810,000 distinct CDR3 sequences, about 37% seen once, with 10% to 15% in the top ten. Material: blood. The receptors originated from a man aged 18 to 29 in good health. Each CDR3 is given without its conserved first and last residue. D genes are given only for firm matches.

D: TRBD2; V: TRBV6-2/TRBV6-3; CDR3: ASSYLSGGLNNEQF
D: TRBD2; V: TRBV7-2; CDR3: ASSSRTSGTQY
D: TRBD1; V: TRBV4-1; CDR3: ASSPGQGVNTEAF
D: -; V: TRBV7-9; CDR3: ASSSPRSQDYGYT
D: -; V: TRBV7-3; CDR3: ASSPQGTGADTQY
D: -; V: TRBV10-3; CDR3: AISESSGDGNSPLH
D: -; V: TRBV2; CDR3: ASRSGPEQF
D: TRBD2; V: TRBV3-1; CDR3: ASSQLGLAGRTDTQY
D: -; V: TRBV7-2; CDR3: ATAGYRGQPQH
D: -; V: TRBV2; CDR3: ASSMTGYTSTDTQY
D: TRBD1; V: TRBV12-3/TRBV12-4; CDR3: ASTPKPGQGNQPQH
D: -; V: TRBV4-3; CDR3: ASSQVHRNSPLH
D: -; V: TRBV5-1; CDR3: ASARMGDHNEQF
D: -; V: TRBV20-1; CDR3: SASVGANTGELF
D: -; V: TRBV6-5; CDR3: ASSLTGGGTYNEQF
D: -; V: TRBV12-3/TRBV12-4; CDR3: ASSWAGGTNEQF
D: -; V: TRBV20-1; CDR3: SAKQGTNSPLH